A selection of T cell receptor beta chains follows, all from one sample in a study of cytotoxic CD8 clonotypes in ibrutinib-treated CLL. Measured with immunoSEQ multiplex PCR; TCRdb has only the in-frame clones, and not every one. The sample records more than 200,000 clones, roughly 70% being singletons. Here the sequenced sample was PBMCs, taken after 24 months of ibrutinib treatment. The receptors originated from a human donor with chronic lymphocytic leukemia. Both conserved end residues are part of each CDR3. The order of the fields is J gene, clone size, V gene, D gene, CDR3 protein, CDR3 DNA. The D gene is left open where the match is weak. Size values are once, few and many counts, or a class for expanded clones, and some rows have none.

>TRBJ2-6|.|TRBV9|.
CASSVGRGNSGANVLTF
TGTGCCAGCAGCGTTGGGAGGGGGAACTCTGGGGCCAACGTCCTGACTTTC
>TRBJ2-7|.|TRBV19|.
CASSIGVGSYEQYF
TGTGCCAGTAGTATAGGGGTAGGGTCCTACGAGCAGTACTTC
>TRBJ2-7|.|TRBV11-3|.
CASSFRGGGEQYF
TGTGCCAGCAGCTTTCGAGGAGGGGGCGAGCAGTACTTC
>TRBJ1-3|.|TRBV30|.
CAWSVVRVALSSGNTIYF
TGTGCCTGGAGTGTAGTCCGGGTAGCTCTAAGCTCTGGAAACACCATATATTTT
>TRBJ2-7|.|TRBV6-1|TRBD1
CASSSLPGQGYEQYF
TGTGCCAGCAGTTCACTCCCGGGACAGGGGTACGAGCAGTACTTC
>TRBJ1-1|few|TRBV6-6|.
CASSGGLRSTEAFF
TGTGCCAGCAGTGGAGGGTTGAGGAGCACTGAAGCTTTCTTT
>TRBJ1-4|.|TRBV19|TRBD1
CASSIPRTGGEKLFF
TGTGCCAGTAGTATCCCAAGGACAGGGGGTGAAAAACTGTTTTTT
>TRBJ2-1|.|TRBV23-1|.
CASRNRKSGQFF
TGCGCCAGCAGGAACCGAAAATCTGGGCAGTTCTTC
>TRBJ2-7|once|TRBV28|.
CASKSSTYEQYF
TGTGCCAGCAAGTCGAGTACCTACGAGCAGTACTTC
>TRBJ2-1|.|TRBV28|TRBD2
CASSSPTAGAEPYEQFF
TGTGCCAGCAGTTCCCCCACAGCGGGAGCTGAGCCTTATGAGCAGTTCTTC
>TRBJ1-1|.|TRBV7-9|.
CASSLVKNTEAFF
TGTGCCAGCAGCTTGGTAAAGAACACTGAAGCTTTCTTT
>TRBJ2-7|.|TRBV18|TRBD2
CASSPPPTSGYEQYF
TGTGCCAGCTCACCACCCCCGACTAGCGGCTACGAGCAGTACTTC
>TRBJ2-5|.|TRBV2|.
CASSERRETQYF
TGTGCCAGCAGTGAGAGAAGGGAGACCCAGTACTTC
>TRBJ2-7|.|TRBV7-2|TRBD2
CASSLASGDYEQYF
TGTGCCAGCAGCTTGGCTAGCGGGGATTACGAGCAGTACTTC
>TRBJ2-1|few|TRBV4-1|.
CASSQEVESYNEQFF
TGCGCCAGCAGCCAAGAGGTCGAGTCCTACAATGAGCAGTTCTTC
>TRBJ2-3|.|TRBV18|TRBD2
CASSPSLAGRATDTQYF
TGTGCCAGCTCACCAAGCCTAGCGGGAAGAGCCACAGATACGCAGTATTTT
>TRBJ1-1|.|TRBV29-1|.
CSALRGTTEAFF
TGCAGCGCCCTGAGGGGGACAACCGAAGCTTTCTTT
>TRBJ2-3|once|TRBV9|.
CASSVDDSADTQYF
TGTGCCAGCAGCGTAGATGATAGCGCAGATACGCAGTATTTT
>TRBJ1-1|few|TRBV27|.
CASSISLDTEAFF
TGTGCCAGCAGTATCTCCCTGGACACTGAAGCTTTCTTT
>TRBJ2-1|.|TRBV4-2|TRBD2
CASSPLELAGGIEQFF
TGTGCCAGCAGCCCCTTGGAACTAGCGGGAGGAATTGAGCAGTTCTTC
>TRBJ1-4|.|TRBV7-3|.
CASSQAPNEKLFF
TGTGCCAGCAGTCAGGCGCCTAATGAAAAACTGTTTTTT
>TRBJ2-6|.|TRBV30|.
CAWRRGSGANVLTF
TGTGCCTGGAGGCGAGGTTCTGGGGCCAACGTCCTGACTTTC
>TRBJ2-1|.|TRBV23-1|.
CASSRPAWDEQFF
TGCGCCAGCAGTCGCCCGGCCTGGGATGAGCAGTTCTTC
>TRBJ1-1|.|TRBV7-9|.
CASSLGVGTEAFF
TGTGCCAGCAGCTTAGGGGTCGGAACTGAAGCTTTCTTT
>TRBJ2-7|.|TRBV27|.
CASSRRSTVYEQYF
TGTGCCAGCAGTCGGCGCAGCACAGTCTACGAGCAGTACTTC
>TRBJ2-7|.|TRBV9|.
CASSATSEILSYEQYF
TGTGCCAGCAGCGCCACCTCGGAGATCCTTAGCTACGAGCAGTACTTC
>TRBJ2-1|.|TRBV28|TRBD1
CASSSPGQGKNEQFF
TGTGCCAGCAGTTCGCCGGGACAGGGAAAAAATGAGCAGTTCTTC
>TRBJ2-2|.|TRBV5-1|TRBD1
CASSWTGGTGELFF
TGCGCCAGCAGCTGGACAGGGGGCACCGGGGAGCTGTTTTTT
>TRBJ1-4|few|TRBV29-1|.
CSVAVEEKLFF
TGCAGCGTTGCAGTGGAGGAAAAACTGTTTTTT
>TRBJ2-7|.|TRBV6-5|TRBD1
CASSPRTGGNYEQYF
TGTGCCAGCAGTCCCAGGACAGGGGGGAACTACGAGCAGTACTTC